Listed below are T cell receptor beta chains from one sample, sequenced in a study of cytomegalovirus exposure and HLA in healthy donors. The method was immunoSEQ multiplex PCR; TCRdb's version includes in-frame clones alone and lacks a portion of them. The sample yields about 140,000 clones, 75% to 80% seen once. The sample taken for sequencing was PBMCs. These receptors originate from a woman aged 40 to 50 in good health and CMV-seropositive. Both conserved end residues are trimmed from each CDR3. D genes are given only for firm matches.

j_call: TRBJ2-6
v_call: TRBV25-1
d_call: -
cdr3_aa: ASTPYSGSGANVLT

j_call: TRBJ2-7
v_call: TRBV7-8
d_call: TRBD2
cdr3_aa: ASSSTGGRVTYEQY

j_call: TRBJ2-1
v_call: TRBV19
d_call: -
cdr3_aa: ASSIAGLYNEQF

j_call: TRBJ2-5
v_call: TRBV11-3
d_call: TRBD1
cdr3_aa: ASSPGGGGPGETQY

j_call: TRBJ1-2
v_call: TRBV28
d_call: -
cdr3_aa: ASSLLSGQSYGYT

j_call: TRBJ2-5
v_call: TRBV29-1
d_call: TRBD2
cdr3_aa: SVGLADETQY

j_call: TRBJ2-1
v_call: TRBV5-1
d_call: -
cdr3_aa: ASSLGDSSYNEQF

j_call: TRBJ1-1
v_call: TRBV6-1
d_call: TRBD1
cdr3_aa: ASSFGTAEAF

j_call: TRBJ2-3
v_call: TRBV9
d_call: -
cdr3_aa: ASSVDGVPTDTQY

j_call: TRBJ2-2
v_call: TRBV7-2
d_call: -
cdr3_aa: ASSVSGTGELF

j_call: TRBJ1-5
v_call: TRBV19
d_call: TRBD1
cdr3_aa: ASKDRGYQPQH

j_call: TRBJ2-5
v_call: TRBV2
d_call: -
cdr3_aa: ASSTGETQY

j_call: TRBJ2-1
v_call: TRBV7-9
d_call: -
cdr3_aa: ASSSYRGEQF

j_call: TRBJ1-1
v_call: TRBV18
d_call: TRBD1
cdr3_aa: ASSPGQGAITEAF

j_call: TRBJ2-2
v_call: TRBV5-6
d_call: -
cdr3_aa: ASSLGVTGELF

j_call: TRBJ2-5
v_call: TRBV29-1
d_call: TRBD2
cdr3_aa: SVERGGSRETQY

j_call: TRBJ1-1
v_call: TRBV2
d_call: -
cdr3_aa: ASSEREAF

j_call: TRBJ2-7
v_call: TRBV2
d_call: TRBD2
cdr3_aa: ASRGTSGAYEQY

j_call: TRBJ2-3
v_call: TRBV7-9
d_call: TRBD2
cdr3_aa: ASSTTSGRAGDTQY

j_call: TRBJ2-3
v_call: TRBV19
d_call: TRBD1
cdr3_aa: ASSIMGTATDTQY

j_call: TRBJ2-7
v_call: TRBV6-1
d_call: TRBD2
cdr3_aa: ASSEIGGAGDEQY

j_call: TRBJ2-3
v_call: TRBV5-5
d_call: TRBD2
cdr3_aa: ASSFPGTSGRFTDTQY

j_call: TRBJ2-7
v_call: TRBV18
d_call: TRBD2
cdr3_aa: ASSPGTSSYEQY

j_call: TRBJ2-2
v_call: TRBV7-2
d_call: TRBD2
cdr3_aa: ASSLITSGTGELF

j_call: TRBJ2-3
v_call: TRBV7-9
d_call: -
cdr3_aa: ASSYPRGRTTDTQY

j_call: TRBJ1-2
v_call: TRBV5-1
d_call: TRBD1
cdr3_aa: ASSSRGAADYGYT

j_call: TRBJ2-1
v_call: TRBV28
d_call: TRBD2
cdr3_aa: ASTPGGSYNEQF

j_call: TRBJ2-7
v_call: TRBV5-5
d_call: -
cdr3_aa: ASSRLGDLSYEQY

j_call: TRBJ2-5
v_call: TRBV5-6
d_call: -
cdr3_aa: ASSLEGHTGETQY

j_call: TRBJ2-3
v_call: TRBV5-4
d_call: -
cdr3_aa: ASSLAGADTQY

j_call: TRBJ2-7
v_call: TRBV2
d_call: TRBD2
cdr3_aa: ASSDTGTSGISYEQY

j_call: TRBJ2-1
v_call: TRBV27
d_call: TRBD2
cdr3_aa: ASWTSGKHEQF

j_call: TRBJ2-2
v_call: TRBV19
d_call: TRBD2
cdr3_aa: ASSIRSDGRAVATGELF

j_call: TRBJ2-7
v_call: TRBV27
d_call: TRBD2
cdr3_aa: ASRPAGLARVGDEQY

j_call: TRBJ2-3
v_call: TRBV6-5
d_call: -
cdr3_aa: ASSWRLTDTQY

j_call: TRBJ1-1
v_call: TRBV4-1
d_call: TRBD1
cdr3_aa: ASSQVSRGQGGLRTEAF

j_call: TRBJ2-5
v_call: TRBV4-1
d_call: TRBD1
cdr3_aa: ASSQVITGGQETQY

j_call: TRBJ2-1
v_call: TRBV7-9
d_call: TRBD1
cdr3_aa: ASSPRQGGSYNEQF

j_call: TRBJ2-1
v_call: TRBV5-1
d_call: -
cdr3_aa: ATSRRVDNEQF

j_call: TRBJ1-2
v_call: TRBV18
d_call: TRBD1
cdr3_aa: ASSPPGTGVGYT

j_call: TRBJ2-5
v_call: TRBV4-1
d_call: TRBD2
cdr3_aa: ASSQPRTSGGETQY

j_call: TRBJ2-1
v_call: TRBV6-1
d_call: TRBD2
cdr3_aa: ASRGGTSGTNEQF

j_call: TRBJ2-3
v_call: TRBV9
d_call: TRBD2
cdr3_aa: ASSVTGGSTDTQY

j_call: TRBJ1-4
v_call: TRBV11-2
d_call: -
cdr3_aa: ASSSQWGRVEKLF

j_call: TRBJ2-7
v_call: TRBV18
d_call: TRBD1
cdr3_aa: ASSPSYLDRTEVYEQY

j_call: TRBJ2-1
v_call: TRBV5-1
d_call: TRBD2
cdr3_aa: ASSLASSGRRNEQF

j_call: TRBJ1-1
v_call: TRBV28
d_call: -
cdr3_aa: ASSFGSLLGNTEAF

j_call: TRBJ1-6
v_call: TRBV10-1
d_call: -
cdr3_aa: ATNRCPEGQSPLH

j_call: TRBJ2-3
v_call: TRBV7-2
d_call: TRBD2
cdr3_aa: ASSATMGLAGSAQY

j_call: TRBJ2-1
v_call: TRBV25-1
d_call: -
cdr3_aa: ASSDPGVRNEQF

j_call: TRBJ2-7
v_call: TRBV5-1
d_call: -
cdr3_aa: ASSSLGVSEQY

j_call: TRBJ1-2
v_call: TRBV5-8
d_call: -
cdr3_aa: ASSFSYNYGYT

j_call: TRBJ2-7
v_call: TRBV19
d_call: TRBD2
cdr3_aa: ASSNPSGLSYEQY